The 20 T cell receptor beta chains presented below share a single source sample, sequenced in a study of T cells in Graves' hyperthyroidism and ophthalmopathy. Amplification targeted TCR beta CDR3 regions from RNA transcripts. HTBI primers drove first-round RT-PCR of the TCR CDR3. TCRdb called the multiplex PCR reads again in MiXCR, with one record for every CDR3 protein. Of 300,000 to 500,000 distinct CDR3 sequences detected, 15% appear once; the ten largest clones hold approximately 32%. The sample was blood. The receptors shown here come from a woman aged 25 to 39 with Graves' hyperthyroidism.

At least ten counts were recorded for this clonotype. The rearrangement links TRBV7-3 to TRBJ2-1; weak D call: TRBD2 (5 bases). V was clipped by 6 bases and J by 1 base, with 13 bases between them. The CDR3 length is 15 residues. The V gene's germline CDR1 is SGHTA and CDR2 FQGTGA. CDR3 sequence: CASSPGFASYNEQFF. For the CDR3, the DNA is TGTGCCAGCAGTCCGGGGTTCGCATCCTACAATGAGCAGTTCTTC.

This clonotype appeared many times. The CDR3 DNA follows: TGCAGTGCTAGCATTTTCGGAGGACTAGCGGGGAGCACAGATACGCAGTATTTT. Amino acids: CSASIFGGLAGSTDTQYF. The chain has TRBV20-1 and TRBJ2-3, with 12 bases fitting TRBD2. CDR3 length: 18 amino acids. V was pared by 3 bases and J by 0 bases, with 10 bases of the junction left unmatched. In germline, CDR1 is DFQATT, CDR2 SNEGSKA (reference sequence).

A note on this clonotype: At one of its ends the junction is not consistent with the germline gene, which may arise from a read error. The rearrangement joins TRBV5-6 to TRBJ2-1; D might be TRBD1 (7 bases). Germline V gives CDR1 SGHDT, CDR2 YYEEEE. The CDR3 runs to 15 residues. The CDR3, as DNA: TGTGCCAGCAGCCGAAACAGACGACAGGGCCGGGGGAAGGTCTTC. Translating it yields CASSRNRRQGRGKVF.

The V gene is TRBV6-1, the J gene TRBJ1-3; 8 nucleotides align to TRBD1. The CDR3 is 14 residues long. Germline V gene lookup returns CDR1 MNHNS and CDR2 SASEGT. Germline trimming cut 9 bases from V and 0 bases from J; bases unmatched to any gene: 4. The CDR3 protein is CASLDRGSGNTIYF. CDR3 nucleotide sequence: TGTGCCAGTCTAGACAGGGGCTCTGGAAACACCATATATTTT.

This clonotype showed up many times. The chain uses TRBV27 and TRBJ1-2; TRBD1 matches 11 bases. The CDR3 is made up of 16 amino acids. Per the germline V gene, CDR1 is MNHEY and CDR2 is SMNVEV (reference sequence). Trimming removed 6 bases from V and 1 base from J; junction bases left unmatched: 7. The CDR3 sequence is CASSLVGQGGNYGYTF. For the CDR3, the DNA is TGTGCCAGCAGCTTGGTGGGACAGGGGGGTAACTATGGCTACACCTTC.

This chain uses TRBV19 with TRBJ2-2; 14 bases match TRBD2. The germline gives CDR1 LNHDA, CDR2 SQIVND (reference sequence). J was trimmed by 1 base and V by 9 bases; bases with no gene match: 7. This CDR3 has 17 amino acids. The CDR3, as DNA: TGTGCCAGCGGGGAGGGACTAGCGGGAGTGAACACCGGGGAGCTGTTTTTT. Translation gives CASGEGLAGVNTGELFF.

A word on this clonotype: Since a much larger clone is just one base distant, this may be a read error. The conserved final phenylalanine or tryptophan is absent from the CDR3, which likely points to a read error. V gene TRBV12-3 or TRBV12-4 combines with J gene TRBJ1-4; TRBD1 matches 7 bases. CDR3 size: 14 residues. V dropped 6 bases and J dropped 7; count of bases not matched to a gene: 8. For the CDR3, the DNA is TGTGCCAGCAGCGATGACAGGGTCGGTGAAAAACTGTTTTTA. Protein sequence: CASSDDRVGEKLFL.

The sample holds many counts of this clonotype. The chain couples TRBV29-1 to TRBJ2-7; either TRBD1 or TRBD2 may supply D (5 bases each). The V gene lost 6 bases and the J gene lost 2 bases, with 17 bases spanning the gap. The CDR3 extends over 14 amino acids. Per germline, CDR1 SQVTM and CDR2 ANQGSEA. CDR3 amino acids: CSVHGTEETYEQYF. Here the CDR3 DNA reads TGCAGCGTCCATGGGACGGAGGAGACCTACGAGCAGTACTTC.

Concerning this clonotype itself: A read error may be the cause here, since a much bigger clone is one base away. The rearrangement joins TRBV11-2 to TRBJ2-5; the match to TRBD2 covers 10 bases. The CDR3 spans 15 residues. V was pared by 6 bases and J by 3 bases, with 7 bases of the junction left unmatched. CDR1 and CDR2 (germline): SGHAT, FQNNGV. The CDR3 here is CASRLAGVQEETQYF. The CDR3 nucleotides read TGTGCCAGCAGGCTAGCGGGAGTCCAGGAAGAGACCCAGTACTTC.

The table lists this clonotype with many counts. This chain uses TRBV6-5 with TRBJ2-7; D is possibly TRBD2 (6 bases). V lost 3 bases and J 1 base, leaving 13 bases between the germline ends. CDR3 length equals 15 residues. Germline CDR1 reads MNHEY; CDR2 reads SVGAGI. CDR3: CASSYASESSYEQYF. As DNA, the CDR3 is TGTGCCAGCAGTTATGCTAGCGAATCGTCCTACGAGCAGTACTTC.

The gene calls are TRBV18 and TRBJ1-3; no clear D gene. The V gene lost 3 bases and the J gene lost 4 bases, with 13 bases spanning the gap. The CDR3 contains 15 residues. Looked up from germline, CDR1 is KGHSH and CDR2 is LQKENI. The CDR3 sequence: CASSPPPGSGNTIYF. The CDR3 coding sequence is TGTGCCAGCTCACCTCCCCCCGGGTCAGGAAACACCATATATTTT.

This chain's CDR3 is CASSSDLASDTQYF. In DNA form, the CDR3 reads TGTGCCAGCAGCTCCGATCTAGCGTCGGATACGCAGTATTTT. The genes are TRBV5-6 and TRBJ2-3, with a possible D match to TRBD2 (6 bases). V was trimmed by 3 bases and J by 6 bases, leaving 14 bases between them. CDR1 and CDR2 from the germline V gene are SGHDT and YYEEEE. This CDR3 comprises 14 residues.

Only a few counts were recorded for this clonotype. The rearrangement uses TRBV5-1 and TRBJ1-2, with 7 bases identical to TRBD1. The J segment lost 0 bases and the V segment lost 6 bases, leaving 5 bases of the junction unmatched. The germline gives CDR1 SGHRS, CDR2 YFSETQ. This CDR3 contains 14 residues. The CDR3 sequence is CASKRTGTNYGYTF. The CDR3 nucleotides are TGCGCCAGCAAGCGGACAGGTACTAACTATGGCTACACCTTC.

This chain connects TRBV29-1 to TRBJ2-7; 9 bases align to TRBD1. This CDR3 spans 13 amino acids. Germline CDR1 is SQVTM and CDR2 is ANQGSEA. V gave up 7 bases and J gave up 2 bases; unmatched junction bases: 6. The CDR3 region has the DNA TGCAGCGGCGGACAGGGGAAAACCTACGAGCAGTACTTC. Translation: CSGGQGKTYEQYF.

The chain couples TRBV5-1 to TRBJ2-1; possible D gene TRBD1, 5 bases. V shed 4 bases and J shed 0 bases, with 14 bases lying between them. The CDR3 spans 16 residues. CDR1 is SGHRS, CDR2 YFSETQ, per germline. CDR3 loop: CASSIMTDSSYNEQFF. DNA for the CDR3: TGCGCCAGCAGCATCATGACAGATAGCTCCTACAATGAGCAGTTCTTC.

This clonotype was observed at least ten times. The genes are TRBV30 and TRBJ1-1, with no clear D. This CDR3 has 10 amino acids. The germline CDR1 and CDR2 sequences are GTSNPN and SVGIG (reference sequence). The V end lost 3 bases, the J end lost 9 bases, and 8 bases lay between the germline ends. In nucleotides, the CDR3 is TGTGCCTGGAGCGACGTGAAAGCTTTCTTT. This sequence encodes CAWSDVKAFF.

This clonotype was seen repeatedly, ten times or more. The rearrangement links TRBV29-1 to TRBJ2-7; D possibly corresponds to TRBD1 (5 bases). CDR3 length: 13 amino acids. Germline V gene sequence: CDR1 SQVTM, CDR2 ANQGSEA. Deletions cut 6 bases from V and 5 bases from J, with 17 bases between. CDR3 sequence: CSVGQASGNEQYF. CDR3 sequence (DNA): TGCAGCGTCGGGCAGGCCTCAGGGAACGAGCAGTACTTC.

CDR3 region: CASSLDQGNYGYTF. The CDR3 DNA follows: TGTGCCAGCAGTTTGGATCAGGGAAACTATGGCTACACCTTC. The chain has TRBV28 and TRBJ1-2, with D possibly matching TRBD1 (5 bases). The germline gives CDR1 MDHEN, CDR2 SYDVKM. V dropped 3 bases and J dropped 2 bases, with 10 bases sitting between them. The CDR3 contains 14 residues.

The sample holds many counts of this clonotype. The chain has TRBV6-4 and TRBJ1-2; D call uncertain. This CDR3 has 14 amino acids. Trimming removed 0 bases from V and 4 bases from J, with 9 bases in between. CDR1 and CDR2 from the germline V gene are MRHNA and SNTAGT. For the CDR3, the DNA is TGTGCCAGCAGTGACTCGACACGACTCTATGGCTACACCTTC. Translated, it gives CASSDSTRLYGYTF.

This clonotype was found many times. This chain joins TRBV2 and TRBJ2-7; D may match TRBD1 or TRBD2 (5 bases each). Germline V gene lookup returns CDR1 SNHLY and CDR2 FYNNEI. V lost 6 bases and J lost 0, with 18 bases in between. CDR3 size: 16 residues. CDR3 bases: TGTGCCAGCAGACAACTCCGGGACGGGATCTCCTACGAGCAGTACTTC. This encodes CASRQLRDGISYEQYF.